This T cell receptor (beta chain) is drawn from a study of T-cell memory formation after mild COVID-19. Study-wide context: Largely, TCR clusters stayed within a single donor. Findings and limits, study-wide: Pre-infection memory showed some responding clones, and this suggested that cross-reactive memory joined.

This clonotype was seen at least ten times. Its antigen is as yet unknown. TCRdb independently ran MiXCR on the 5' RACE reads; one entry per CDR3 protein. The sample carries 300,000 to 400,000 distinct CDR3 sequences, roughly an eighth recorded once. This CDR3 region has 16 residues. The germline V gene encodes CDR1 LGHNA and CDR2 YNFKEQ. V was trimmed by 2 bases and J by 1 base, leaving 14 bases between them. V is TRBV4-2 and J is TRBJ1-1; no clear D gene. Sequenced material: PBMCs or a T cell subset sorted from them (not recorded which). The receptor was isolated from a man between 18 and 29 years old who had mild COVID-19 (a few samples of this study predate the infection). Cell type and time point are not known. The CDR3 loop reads CASSQFGREGNTEAFF. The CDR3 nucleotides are TGTGCCAGCAGCCAATTTGGCCGAGAGGGGAACACTGAAGCTTTCTTT.